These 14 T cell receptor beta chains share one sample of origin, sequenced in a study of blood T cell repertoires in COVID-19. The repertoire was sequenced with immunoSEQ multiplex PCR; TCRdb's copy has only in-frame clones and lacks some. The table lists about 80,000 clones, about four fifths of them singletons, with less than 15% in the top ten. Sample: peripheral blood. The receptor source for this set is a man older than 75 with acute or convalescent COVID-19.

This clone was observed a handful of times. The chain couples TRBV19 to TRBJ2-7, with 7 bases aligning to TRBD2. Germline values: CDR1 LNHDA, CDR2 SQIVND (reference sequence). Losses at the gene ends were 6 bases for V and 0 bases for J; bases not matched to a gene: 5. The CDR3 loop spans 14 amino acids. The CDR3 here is CASREGGPSYEQYF. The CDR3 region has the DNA TGTGCCAGTAGGGAGGGAGGGCCCTCCTACGAGCAGTACTTC.

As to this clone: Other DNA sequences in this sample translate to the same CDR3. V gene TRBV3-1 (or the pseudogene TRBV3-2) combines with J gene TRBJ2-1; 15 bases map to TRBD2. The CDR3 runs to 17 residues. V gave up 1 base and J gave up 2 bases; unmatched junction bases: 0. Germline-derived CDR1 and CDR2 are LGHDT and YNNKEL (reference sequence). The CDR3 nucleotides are TGTGCCAGCAGCCAAGGGACTAGCGGGGGGGCCTACAATGAGCAGTTCTTC. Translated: CASSQGTSGGAYNEQFF.

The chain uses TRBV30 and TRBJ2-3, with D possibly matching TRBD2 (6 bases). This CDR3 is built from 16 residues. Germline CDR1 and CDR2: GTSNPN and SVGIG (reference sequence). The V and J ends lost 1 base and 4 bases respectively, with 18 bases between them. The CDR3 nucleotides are TGTGCCTGGAGTGGTGGGGCGGGGTTAGCGGCAGATACGCAGTATTTT. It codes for CAWSGGAGLAADTQYF.

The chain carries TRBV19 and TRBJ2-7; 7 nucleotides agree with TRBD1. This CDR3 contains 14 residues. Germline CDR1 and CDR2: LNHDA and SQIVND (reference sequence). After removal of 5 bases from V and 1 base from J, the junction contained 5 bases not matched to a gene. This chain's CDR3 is CASSEQGKSYEQYF. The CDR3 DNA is TGTGCCAGTAGTGAACAGGGGAAGTCCTACGAGCAGTACTTC.

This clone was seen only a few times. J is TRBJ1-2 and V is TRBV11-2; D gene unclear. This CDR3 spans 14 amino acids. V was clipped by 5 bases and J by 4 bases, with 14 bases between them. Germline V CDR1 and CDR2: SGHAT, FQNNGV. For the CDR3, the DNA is TGTGCCAGCAGCCCCCGATACAGCACCTATGGCTACACCTTC. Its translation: CASSPRYSTYGYTF.

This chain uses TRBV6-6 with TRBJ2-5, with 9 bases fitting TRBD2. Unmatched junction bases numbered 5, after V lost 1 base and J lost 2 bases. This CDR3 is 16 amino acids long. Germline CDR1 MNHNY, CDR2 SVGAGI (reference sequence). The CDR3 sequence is CASSYWTSARQETQYF. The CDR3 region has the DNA TGTGCCAGCAGTTACTGGACTAGCGCCCGTCAAGAGACCCAGTACTTC.

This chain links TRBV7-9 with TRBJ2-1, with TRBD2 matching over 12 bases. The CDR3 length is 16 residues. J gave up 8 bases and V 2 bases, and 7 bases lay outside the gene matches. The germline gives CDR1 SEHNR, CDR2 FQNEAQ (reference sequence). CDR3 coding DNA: TGTGCCAGCAGCTTACTAGCGGGGGGGCTAAGGTATGAGCAGTTCTTC. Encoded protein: CASSLLAGGLRYEQFF.

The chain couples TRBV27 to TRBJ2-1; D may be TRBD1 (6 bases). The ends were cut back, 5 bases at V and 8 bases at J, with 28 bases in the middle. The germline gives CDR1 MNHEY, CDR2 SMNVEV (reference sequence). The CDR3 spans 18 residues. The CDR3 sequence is CASSKVLPTGPVRDEQFF. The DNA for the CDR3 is TGTGCCAGCAGTAAAGTCCTACCAACAGGGCCGGTTCGAGATGAGCAGTTCTTC.

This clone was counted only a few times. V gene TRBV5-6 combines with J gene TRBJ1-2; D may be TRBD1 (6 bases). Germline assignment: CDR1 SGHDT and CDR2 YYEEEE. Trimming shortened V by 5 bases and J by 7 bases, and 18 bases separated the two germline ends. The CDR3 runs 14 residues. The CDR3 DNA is TGTGCCAGCAGACCGGCGGCAGGGGCTGGTGGCTACACCTTC. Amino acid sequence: CASRPAAGAGGYTF.

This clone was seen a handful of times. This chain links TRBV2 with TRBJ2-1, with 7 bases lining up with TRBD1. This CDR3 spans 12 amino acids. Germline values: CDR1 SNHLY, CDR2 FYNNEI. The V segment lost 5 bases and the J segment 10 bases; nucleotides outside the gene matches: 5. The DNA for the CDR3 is TGTGCCAGCAGTAAAGGACAGGACGAGCAGTTCTTC. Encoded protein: CASSKGQDEQFF.

In DNA form, the CDR3 reads TGTGCCAGCAGTTATGGGAGGGACAGGGGGCGTGCAGCTTTCTTT. Its protein product is CASSYGRDRGRAAFF. The chain joins TRBV6-2 or TRBV6-3 to TRBJ1-1, with 12 bases lining up with TRBD1. Losses at the gene ends were 3 bases for V and 10 bases for J; bases not matched to a gene: 9. CDR1 and CDR2 (germline): MNHEY, SVGEGT. The CDR3 totals 15 residues.

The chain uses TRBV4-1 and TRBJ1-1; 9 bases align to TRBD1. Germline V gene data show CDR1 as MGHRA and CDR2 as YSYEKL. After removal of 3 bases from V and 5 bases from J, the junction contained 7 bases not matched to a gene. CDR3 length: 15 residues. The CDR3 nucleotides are TGCGCCAGCAGCCAGGGGGACAGGGCGAGAACTGAAGCTTTCTTT. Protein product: CASSQGDRARTEAFF.

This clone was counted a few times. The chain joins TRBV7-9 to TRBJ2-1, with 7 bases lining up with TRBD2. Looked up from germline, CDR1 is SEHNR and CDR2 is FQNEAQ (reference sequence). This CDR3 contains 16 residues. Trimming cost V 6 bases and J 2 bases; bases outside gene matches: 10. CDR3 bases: TGTGCCAGCAGTCAGAGTACGGGGGGTGCCTACAATGAGCAGTTCTTC. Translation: CASSQSTGGAYNEQFF. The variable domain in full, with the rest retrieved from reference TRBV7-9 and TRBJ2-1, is DTGVSQNPRHKITKRGQNVTFRCDPISEHNRLYWYRQTLGQGPEFLTYFQNEAQLEKSRLLSDRFSAERPKGSFSTLEIQRTEQGDSAMYLCASSQSTGGAYNEQFFGPGTRLTVL.

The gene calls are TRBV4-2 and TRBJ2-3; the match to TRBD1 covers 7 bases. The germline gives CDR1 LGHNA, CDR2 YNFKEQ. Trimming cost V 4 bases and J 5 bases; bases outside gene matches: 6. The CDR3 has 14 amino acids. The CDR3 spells CASSRGGAVDTQYF. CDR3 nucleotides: TGTGCCAGCAGCCGAGGGGGCGCGGTAGATACGCAGTATTTT.